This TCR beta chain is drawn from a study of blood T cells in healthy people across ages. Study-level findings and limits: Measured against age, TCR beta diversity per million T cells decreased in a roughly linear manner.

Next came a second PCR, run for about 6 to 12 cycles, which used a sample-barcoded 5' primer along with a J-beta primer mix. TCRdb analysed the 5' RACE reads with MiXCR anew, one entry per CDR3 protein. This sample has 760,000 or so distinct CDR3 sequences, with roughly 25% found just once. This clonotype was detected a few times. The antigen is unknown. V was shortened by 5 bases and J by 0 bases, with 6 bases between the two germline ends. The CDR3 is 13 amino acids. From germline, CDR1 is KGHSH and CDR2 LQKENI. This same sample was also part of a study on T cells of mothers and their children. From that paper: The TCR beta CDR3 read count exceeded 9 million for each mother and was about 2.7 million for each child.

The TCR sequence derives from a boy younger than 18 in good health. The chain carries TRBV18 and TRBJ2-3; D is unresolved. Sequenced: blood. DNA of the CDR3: TGTGCCAGCTCAGTGACTAGCACAGATACGCAGTATTTT. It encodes CASSVTSTDTQYF.